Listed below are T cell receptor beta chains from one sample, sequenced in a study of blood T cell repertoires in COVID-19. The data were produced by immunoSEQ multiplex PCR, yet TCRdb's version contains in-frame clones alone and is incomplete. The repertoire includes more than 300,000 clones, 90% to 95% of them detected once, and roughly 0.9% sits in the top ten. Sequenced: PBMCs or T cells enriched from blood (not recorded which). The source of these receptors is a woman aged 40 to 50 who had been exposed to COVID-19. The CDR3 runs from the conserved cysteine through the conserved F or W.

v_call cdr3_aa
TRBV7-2 CASSSLGQHNEQFF
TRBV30 CAWGLGHGTEAFF
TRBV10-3 CAISSGTGAYGYTF
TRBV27 CASSRTSETQYF
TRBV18 CASSPIGQGAKSYGYTF
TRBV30 CAWTKGTSGTGELFF
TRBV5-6 CASRGQGYEQYF
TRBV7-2 CASSLGLRKTQYF
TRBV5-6 CASSPWDREDQPQHF
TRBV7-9 CASSSYSTGLSSYEQYF
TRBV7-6 CASSLAGADTQYF
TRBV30 CAWRTTGGGGYTF
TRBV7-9 CASSETSGSYNEQFF
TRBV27 CASSLRGGPEQYF
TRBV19 CASSARDSSYEQYF
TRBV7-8 CASSFRASGRGNEQFF
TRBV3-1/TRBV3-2 CASSRGTSSYEQYF
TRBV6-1 CASSDLGGNQPQHF
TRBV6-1 CASSEPPRGGQPQHF
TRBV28 CASSSPDRDKTSRSFSNQPQHF
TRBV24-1 CATSDPGQSTDTQYF
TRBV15 CATSRDFGEQYF
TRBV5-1 CASSLATSGSLYEQYF
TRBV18 CASSPLVLRQSPNSPLHF
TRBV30 CAREGTSGNTIYF
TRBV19 CASNGFTGGPANYGYTF
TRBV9 CASSTRDRYLSGYTF
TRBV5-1 CASSLDSYGYTF
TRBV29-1 CSVEGQGASEQYF
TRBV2 CASSEAGTGYSGNTEAFF
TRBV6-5 CASSRKGQIYGYTF
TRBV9 CASSPDRAGGPDNEQFF
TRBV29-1 CSVWYNNEQFF
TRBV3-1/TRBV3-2 CASSQLQGFFGYTF
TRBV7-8 CASSLGAAVAPDTQYF
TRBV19 CASSTRGTYEQYF
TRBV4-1 CASSQDRNRGRMNTEAFF
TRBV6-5 CASMFSGGSEQYF
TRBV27 CASSLRQGVAYEQYF
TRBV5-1 CASSLEGEGQPQHF
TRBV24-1 CATSDWTGGEAFF
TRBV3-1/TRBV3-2 CASSQGTGRTEAFF
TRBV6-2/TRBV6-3 CASSPVLREAFF
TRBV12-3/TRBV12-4 CASSLAGAGYTF
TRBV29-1 CSVPNRGQPNTEAFF
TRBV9 CASSAGALSYNEQFF
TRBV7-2 CASSTGTGGPDSPLHF
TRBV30 CAWSVGTDTQYF
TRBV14 CASTRRGLNTEAFF
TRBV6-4 CATTNRQGSYTF
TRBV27 CASSPRLNTEAFF
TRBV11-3 CASSPRTGINEQYF
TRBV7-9 CASSSLSGTDYYEQYF
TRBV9 CASSVVQELRGYTF
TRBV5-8 CASSLRGPGTEAFF